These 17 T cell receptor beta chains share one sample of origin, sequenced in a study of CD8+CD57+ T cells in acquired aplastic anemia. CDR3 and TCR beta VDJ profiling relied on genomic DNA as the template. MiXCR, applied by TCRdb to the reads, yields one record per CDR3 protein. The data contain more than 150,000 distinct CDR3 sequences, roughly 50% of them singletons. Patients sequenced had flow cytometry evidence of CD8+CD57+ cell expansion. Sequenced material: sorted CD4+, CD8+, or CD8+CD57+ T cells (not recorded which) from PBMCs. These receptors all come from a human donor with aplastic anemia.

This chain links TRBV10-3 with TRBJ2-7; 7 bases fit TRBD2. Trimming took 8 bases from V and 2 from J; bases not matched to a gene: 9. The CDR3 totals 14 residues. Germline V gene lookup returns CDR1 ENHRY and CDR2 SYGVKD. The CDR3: CAIGTTTSTYEQYF. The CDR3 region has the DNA TGTGCCATCGGTACGACGACTAGCACCTACGAGCAGTACTTC.

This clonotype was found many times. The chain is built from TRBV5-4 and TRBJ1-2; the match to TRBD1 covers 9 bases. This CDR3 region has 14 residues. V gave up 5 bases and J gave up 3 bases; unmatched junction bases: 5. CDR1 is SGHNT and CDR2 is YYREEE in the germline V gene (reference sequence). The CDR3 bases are TGTGCCAGCAGGAGAGGGACAGGGTACTATGGCTACACCTTC. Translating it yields CASRRGTGYYGYTF.

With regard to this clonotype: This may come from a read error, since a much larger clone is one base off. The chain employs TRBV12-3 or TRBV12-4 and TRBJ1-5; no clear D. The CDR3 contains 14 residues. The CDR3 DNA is TGTGCCAGCTCGGAGGGAAATAGCAGTCAGCCCCAGCATTTT. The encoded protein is CASSEGNSSQPQHF.

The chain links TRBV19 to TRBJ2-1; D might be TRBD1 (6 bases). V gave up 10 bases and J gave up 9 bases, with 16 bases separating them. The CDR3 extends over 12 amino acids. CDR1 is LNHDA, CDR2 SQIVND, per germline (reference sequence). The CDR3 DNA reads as TGTGCCACAACCACAGGGTGGACTGAGCAGTTCTTC. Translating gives CATTTGWTEQFF.

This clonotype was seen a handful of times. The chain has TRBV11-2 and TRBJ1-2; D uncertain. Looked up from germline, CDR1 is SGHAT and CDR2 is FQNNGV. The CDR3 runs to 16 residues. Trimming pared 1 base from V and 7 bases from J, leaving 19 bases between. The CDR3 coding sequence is TGTGCCAGCAGCTTAGGCCCCACGGGATGGGTGGGTGGCTACACCTTC. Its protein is CASSLGPTGWVGGYTF. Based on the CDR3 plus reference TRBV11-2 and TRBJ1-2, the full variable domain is EAGVAQSPRYKIIEKRQSVAFWCNPISGHATLYWYQQILGQGPKLLIQFQNNGVVDDSQLPKDRFSAERLKGVDSTLKIQPAKLEDSAVYLCASSLGPTGWVGGYTFGSGTRLTVV.

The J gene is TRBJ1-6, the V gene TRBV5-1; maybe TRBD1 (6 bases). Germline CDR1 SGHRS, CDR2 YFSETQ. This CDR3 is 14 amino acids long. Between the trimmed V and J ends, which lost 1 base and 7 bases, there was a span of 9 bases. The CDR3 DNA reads TGCGCCAGCAGCTTGTGGGACAAGAATTCACCCCTCCACTTT. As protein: CASSLWDKNSPLHF.

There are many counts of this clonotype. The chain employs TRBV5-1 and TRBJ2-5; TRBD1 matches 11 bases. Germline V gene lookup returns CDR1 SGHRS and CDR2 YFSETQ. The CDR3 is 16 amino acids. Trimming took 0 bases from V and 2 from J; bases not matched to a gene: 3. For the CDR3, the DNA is TGCGCCAGCAGCTTGGGGACAGGGGGCCGTCAAGAGACCCAGTACTTC. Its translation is CASSLGTGGRQETQYF.

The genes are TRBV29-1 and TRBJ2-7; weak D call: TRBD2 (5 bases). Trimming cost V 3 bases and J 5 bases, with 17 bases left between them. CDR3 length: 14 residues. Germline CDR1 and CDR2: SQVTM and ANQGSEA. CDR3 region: CSVEVLGSRHEQYF. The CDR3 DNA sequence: TGCAGCGTTGAGGTCTTAGGGAGTAGACACGAGCAGTACTTC.

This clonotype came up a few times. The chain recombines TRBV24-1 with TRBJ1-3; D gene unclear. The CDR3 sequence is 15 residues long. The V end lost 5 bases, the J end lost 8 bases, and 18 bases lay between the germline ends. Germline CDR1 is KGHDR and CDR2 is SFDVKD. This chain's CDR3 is CATSGGPGYGYTIYF. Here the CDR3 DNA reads TGTGCCACCAGTGGAGGACCGGGGTATGGCTACACCATATATTTT.

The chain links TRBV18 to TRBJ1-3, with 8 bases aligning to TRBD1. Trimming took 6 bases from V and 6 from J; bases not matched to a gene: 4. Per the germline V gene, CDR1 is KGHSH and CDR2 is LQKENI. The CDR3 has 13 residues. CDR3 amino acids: CASSTGQENTIYF. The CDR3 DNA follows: TGTGCCAGCTCTACGGGACAGGAAAACACCATATATTTT.

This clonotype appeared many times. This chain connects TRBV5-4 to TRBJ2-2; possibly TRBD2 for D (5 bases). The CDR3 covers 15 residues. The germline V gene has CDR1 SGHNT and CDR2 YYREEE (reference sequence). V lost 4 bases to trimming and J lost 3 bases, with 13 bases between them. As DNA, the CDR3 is TGTGCCAGCAGCCCAAATATCGGGGACACCGGGGAGCTGTTTTTT. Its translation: CASSPNIGDTGELFF.

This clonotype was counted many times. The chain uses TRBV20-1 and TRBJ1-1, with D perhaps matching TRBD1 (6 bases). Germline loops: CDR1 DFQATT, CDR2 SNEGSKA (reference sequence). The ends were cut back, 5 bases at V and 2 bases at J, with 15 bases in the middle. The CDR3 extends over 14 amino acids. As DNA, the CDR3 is TGCAGTGCTGGCCGGGGGGGGCCAAACACTGAAGCTTTCTTT. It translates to CSAGRGGPNTEAFF.

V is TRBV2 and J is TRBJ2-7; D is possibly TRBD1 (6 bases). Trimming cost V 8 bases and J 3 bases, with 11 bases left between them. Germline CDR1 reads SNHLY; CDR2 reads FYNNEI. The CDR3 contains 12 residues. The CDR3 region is CASGTRNYEQYF. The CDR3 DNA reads TGTGCCAGCGGGACACGGAACTACGAGCAGTACTTC. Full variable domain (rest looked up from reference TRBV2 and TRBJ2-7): EPEVTQTPSHQVTQMGQEVILRCVPISNHLYFYWYRQILGQKVEFLVSFYNNEISEKSEIFDDQFSVERPDGSNFTLKIRSTKLEDSAMYFCASGTRNYEQYFGPGTRLTVT.

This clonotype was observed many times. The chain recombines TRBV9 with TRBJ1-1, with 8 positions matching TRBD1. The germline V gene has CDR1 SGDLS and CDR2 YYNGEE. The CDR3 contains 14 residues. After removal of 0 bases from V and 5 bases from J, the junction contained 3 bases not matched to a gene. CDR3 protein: CASSVAGQGTEAFF. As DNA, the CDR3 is TGTGCCAGCAGCGTAGCCGGACAGGGTACTGAAGCTTTCTTT.

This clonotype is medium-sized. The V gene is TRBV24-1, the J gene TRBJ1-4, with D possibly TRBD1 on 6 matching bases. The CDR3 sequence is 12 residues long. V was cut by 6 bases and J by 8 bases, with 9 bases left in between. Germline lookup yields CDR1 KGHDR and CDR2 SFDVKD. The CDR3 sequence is CATSSRGEKLFF. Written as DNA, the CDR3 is TGTGCCACCAGTTCGAGGGGGGAAAAACTGTTTTTT.

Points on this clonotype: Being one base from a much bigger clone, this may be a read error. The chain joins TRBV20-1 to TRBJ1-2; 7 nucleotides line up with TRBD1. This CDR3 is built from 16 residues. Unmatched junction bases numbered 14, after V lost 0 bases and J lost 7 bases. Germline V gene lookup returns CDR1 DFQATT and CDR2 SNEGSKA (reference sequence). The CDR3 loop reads CSARDRGRGLYGGYTF. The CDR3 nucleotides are TGCAGTGCTAGAGATAGGGGCAGGGGGTTATACGGTGGCTACACCTTC.

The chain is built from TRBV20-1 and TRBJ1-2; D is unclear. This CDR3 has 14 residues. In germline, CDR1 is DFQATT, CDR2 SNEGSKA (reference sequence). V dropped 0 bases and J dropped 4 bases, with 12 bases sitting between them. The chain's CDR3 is CSARDNVRSYGYTF. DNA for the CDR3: TGCAGTGCTAGAGACAACGTGCGGAGCTATGGCTACACCTTC.